The clone carrying this TCR beta chain is identified as medium-sized from frequency. One tube held mixed TRB-A and TRB-B primer pools for touch-down PCR. From the multiplex PCR reads, TCRdb lists one entry per CDR3 protein and no DNA. Here the sample table reports approximately 11,000 distinct CDR3 sequences. This record comes from a study of T cell clusters in autoimmune cytopenias. CDR1 and CDR2 from the germline V gene are SGHTA and FQGNSA. The CDR3 covers 16 residues. Tens of thousands of genome equivalents of blood DNA were amplified for TRB. These data are also associated with another study on T cell repertoires in aging, cancer and after chemotherapy.

The chain carries TRBV7-2 and TRBJ2-3; there is no DNA to check the TCRdb D call of TRBD2. Sequencing was done on a sample of peripheral blood. This receptor was taken from a human donor in good health. The CDR3 sequence is CASSLVAGGGTDTQYF. Full variable domain (rest looked up from reference TRBV7-2 and TRBJ2-3): GAGVSQSPSNKVTEKGKDVELRCDPISGHTALYWYRQSLGQGLEFLIYFQGNSAPDKSGLPSDRFSAERTGGSVSTLTIQRTQQEDSAVYLCASSLVAGGGTDTQYFGPGTRLTVL.